Presented here are 14 T cell receptor beta chains from one specimen sequenced in a study of T-cell memory formation after mild COVID-19. From the 5' RACE reads, TCRdb called clonotypes with MiXCR, one entry per CDR3 protein. The data contain 350,000 or so distinct CDR3 sequences, under 25% of them singletons. Sequences were obtained from PBMCs or a T cell subset sorted from them (not recorded which). The origin of the receptors is an adult woman who had mild COVID-19 (a few samples of this study predate the infection). Cell type and time point are not known.

Ten or more counts support this clonotype. The chain links TRBV24-1 to TRBJ2-1; D is perhaps TRBD1 (5 bases). CDR1 is KGHDR and CDR2 is SFDVKD in the germline V gene. The length of the CDR3 is 17 residues. Trimming pared 0 bases from V and 12 bases from J, leaving 23 bases between. CDR3 nucleotide sequence: TGTGCCACCAGTGATTTGCTTCCCAGGGATAATACAATGGCGCAGTTCTTC. It is translated as CATSDLLPRDNTMAQFF.

This clonotype was seen more than once but under ten times. The rearrangement links TRBV12-3 or TRBV12-4 to TRBJ2-1, with 13 bases matching TRBD2. The CDR3 has 16 residues. With V trimmed by 5 bases and J by 7 bases, 8 bases remained unmatched. Here the CDR3 DNA reads TGTGCCAGCAGTACTAGCGGGAGGGCCTGGGAAAATGAGCAGTTCTTC. It is translated as CASSTSGRAWENEQFF.

The chain uses TRBV20-1 and TRBJ1-2; tentative D call: TRBD1 (5 bases). V lost 5 bases and J 2 bases, leaving 15 bases between the germline ends. Germline CDR1 reads DFQATT; CDR2 reads SNEGSKA (reference sequence). The length of the CDR3 is 14 residues. This CDR3 reads CSAGYPGTNYGYTF. The CDR3, as DNA: TGCAGTGCTGGTTATCCCGGGACCAACTATGGCTACACCTTC.

V usage is TRBV24-1 and J usage is TRBJ1-2; 8 nucleotides agree with TRBD1. The CDR3 consists of 13 residues. V shed 3 bases and J 8 bases; nucleotides not matched to a gene: 4. Germline assignment: CDR1 KGHDR and CDR2 SFDVKD. CDR3 loop: CATSDRTGKGYTF. As DNA, the CDR3 is TGTGCCACCAGTGATAGGACAGGGAAGGGCTACACCTTC.

Comments on this clonotype: Possible read error: a much larger clone is one base away. Here the CDR3 DNA reads TGCGCCAGCAGCTTGGAGGATAACTATGGCTACACCTTC. Residues: CASSLEDNYGYTF. The chain carries TRBV5-1 and TRBJ1-2; no definite D call. The CDR3 has 13 amino acids. Germline CDR1 and CDR2: SGHRS and YFSETQ. V was clipped by 0 bases and J by 1 base, with 4 bases between them. Full variable domain (remainder filled in from reference TRBV5-1 and TRBJ1-2): KAGVTQTPRYLIKTRGQQVTLSCSPISGHRSVSWYQQTPGQGLQFLFEYFSETQRNKGNFPGRFSGRQFSNSRSEMNVSTLELGDSALYLCASSLEDNYGYTFGSGTRLTVV.

The chain couples TRBV6-5 to TRBJ1-2; 7 bases are shared with TRBD1. The junction had 13 bases not matched to a gene; V was cut back by 5 bases and J by 7 bases. The CDR3 loop spans 15 amino acids. Per the germline V gene, CDR1 is MNHEY and CDR2 is SVGAGI. As DNA, the CDR3 is TGTGCCAGCAGTCAAGGGGGCAGAGGCGTCTCTGGCTACACCTTC. It encodes CASSQGGRGVSGYTF.

The chain is built from TRBV7-6 and TRBJ2-7; perhaps TRBD2 as D (5 bases). The CDR3 is 16 residues long. Per the germline V gene, CDR1 is SGHVS and CDR2 is FNYEAQ. The ends were cut back, 0 bases at V and 3 bases at J, with 15 bases in the middle. CDR3 DNA: TGTGCCAGCAGCTTAGCGCACCGGGGAAGTTACTACGAGCAGTACTTC. Amino acid sequence: CASSLAHRGSYYEQYF.

This clonotype occurred many times. V is TRBV4-2 and J is TRBJ2-1; possible D gene TRBD2, 6 bases. The CDR3 is made up of 18 amino acids. Germline V gives CDR1 LGHNA, CDR2 YNFKEQ. The germline V and J ends were trimmed by 0 bases and 9 bases, with 24 bases remaining between them. The CDR3 loop is CASSQEALVGGILAEQFF. The CDR3 DNA follows: TGTGCCAGCAGCCAAGAGGCCCTTGTCGGCGGGATCCTGGCTGAGCAGTTCTTC.

This clonotype has just a few counts. The chain links TRBV24-1 to TRBJ1-1; maybe TRBD1 (5 bases). Trimming pared 7 bases from V and 4 bases from J, leaving 15 bases between. The CDR3 loop spans 14 amino acids. Germline assignment: CDR1 KGHDR and CDR2 SFDVKD. CDR3 amino acids: CATRGGVYGTEAFF. The CDR3 DNA is TGTGCCACCAGAGGAGGGGTTTACGGCACTGAAGCTTTCTTT.

The rearrangement uses TRBV7-9 and TRBJ2-2; 11 bases are shared with TRBD1. CDR3 length equals 15 residues. After removal of 4 bases from V and 7 bases from J, the junction contained 5 bases not matched to a gene. From germline, CDR1 is SEHNR and CDR2 FQNEAQ (reference sequence). The CDR3 loop is CASSSGTGGHGELFF. DNA of the CDR3: TGTGCCAGCAGCTCCGGGACAGGGGGGCACGGGGAGCTGTTTTTT.

The V gene is TRBV20-1, the J gene TRBJ2-7; D is possibly TRBD2 (7 bases). Germline V gene data show CDR1 as DFQATT and CDR2 as SNEGSKA (reference sequence). The CDR3 contains 18 residues. The germline V and J ends were trimmed by 4 bases and 1 base, with 26 bases remaining between them. CDR3 sequence: CSAKGGYGSTAGSYEQYF. For the CDR3, the DNA is TGCAGTGCTAAGGGGGGGTACGGGAGCACGGCAGGGTCCTACGAGCAGTACTTC.

At least ten counts were recorded for this clonotype. This sequence joins TRBV7-8 and TRBJ2-6, with 7 bases lining up with TRBD1. Germline assignment: CDR1 SGHVS and CDR2 FQNEAQ. Trimming cost V 4 bases and J 2 bases; bases outside gene matches: 2. The CDR3 extends over 15 amino acids. This chain's CDR3 is CASSSDRAGANVLTF. The CDR3 DNA follows: TGTGCCAGCAGCTCCGACAGGGCTGGGGCCAACGTCCTGACTTTC.

The chain uses TRBV27 and TRBJ2-7; 7 bases line up with TRBD1. This CDR3 spans 18 amino acids. The J segment lost 2 bases and the V segment lost 3 bases, leaving 16 bases of the junction unmatched. From germline, CDR1 is MNHEY and CDR2 SMNVEV (reference sequence). CDR3 region: CASSFLSTGPFSTYEQYF. The CDR3 coding sequence is TGTGCCAGCAGTTTTCTTTCGACAGGGCCTTTCTCTACCTACGAGCAGTACTTC.

The chain combines TRBV4-1 with TRBJ1-2, with 7 bases fitting TRBD1. The V segment lost 5 bases and the J segment 5 bases; nucleotides outside the gene matches: 5. The germline V gene encodes CDR1 MGHRA and CDR2 YSYEKL. This CDR3 region has 13 residues. CDR3 sequence: CASSTGTAYGYTF. The CDR3 nucleotides are TGCGCCAGCAGCACCGGGACAGCGTATGGCTACACCTTC.